A single sample is the source of the 9 T cell receptor beta chains below, sequenced in a study of OX40 agonist ivuxolimab in advanced cancers. Libraries were prepared by immunoSEQ multiplex PCR; TCRdb keeps only in-frame clonotypes and omits some of them. The sample records approximately 89,000 clones, 70% to 90% being singletons. The material was CD4+ or CD8+ T cells sorted from blood, obtained in a trial of the OX40 agonist ivuxolimab. The receptors originated from an adult with an advanced solid tumor such as melanoma, head and neck, liver or kidney cancer.

V is TRBV27 and J is TRBJ2-2; D possibly uses TRBD1 or TRBD2 (5 bases each). This CDR3 is 15 amino acids long. Germline CDR1 reads MNHEY; CDR2 reads SMNVEV (reference sequence). V lost 7 bases and J 0 bases, leaving 12 bases between the germline ends. The CDR3 region has the DNA TGTGCCAGCAATGTAGGGACGGCGAACACCGGGGAGCTGTTTTTT. It encodes CASNVGTANTGELFF.

This clone was recorded a few times. The chain couples TRBV2 to TRBJ1-5; D unclear. Germline CDR1 and CDR2: SNHLY and FYNNEI. The CDR3 extends over 15 amino acids. V lost 8 bases to trimming and J lost 5 bases, with 19 bases between them. CDR3 sequence reads: CASGQQGYGDQPQHF. The DNA of the CDR3 is TGTGCCAGCGGCCAGCAAGGTTATGGGGATCAGCCCCAGCATTTT. Together with reference TRBV2 and TRBJ1-5, the CDR3 gives the full variable domain: EPEVTQTPSHQVTQMGQEVILRCVPISNHLYFYWYRQILGQKVEFLVSFYNNEISEKSEIFDDQFSVERPDGSNFTLKIRSTKLEDSAMYFCASGQQGYGDQPQHFGDGTRLSIL.

The chain joins TRBV27 to TRBJ1-2; perhaps TRBD1 as D (6 bases). CDR1 and CDR2 from the germline V gene are MNHEY and SMNVEV (reference sequence). V was clipped by 6 bases and J by 4 bases, with 18 bases between them. CDR3 length: 15 amino acids. The CDR3 loop reads CASSSLTDSPYGYTF. The DNA of the CDR3 is TGTGCCAGCAGCTCCCTAACGGACAGTCCCTATGGCTACACCTTC.

The chain couples TRBV6-1 to TRBJ1-2; weak D call: TRBD1 (5 bases). This CDR3 region has 14 residues. Germline V gives CDR1 MNHNS, CDR2 SASEGT. V dropped 1 base and J dropped 8 bases, with 14 bases sitting between them. The CDR3 DNA reads TGTGCCAGCAGTGAAGTCCCAGGGTCAGGGGGCTACACCTTC. Its protein is CASSEVPGSGGYTF.

This clone was counted once. The V gene is TRBV18, the J gene TRBJ1-3; 8 bases align to TRBD1. Germline V gene lookup returns CDR1 KGHSH and CDR2 LQKENI. The CDR3 covers 18 residues. J gave up 0 bases and V 3 bases, and 10 bases lay outside the gene matches. CDR3 bases: TGTGCCAGCTCACCGTGGGACAGGCAATTGAGCTCTGGAAACACCATATATTTT. Residues: CASSPWDRQLSSGNTIYF. The whole variable domain, filled in from reference TRBV18 and TRBJ1-3, reads NAGVMQNPRHLVRRRGQEARLRCSPMKGHSHVYWYRQLPEEGLKFMVYLQKENIIDESGMPKERFSAEFPKEGPSILRIQQVVRGDSAAYFCASSPWDRQLSSGNTIYFGEGSWLTVV.

As DNA, the CDR3 is TGTGCCAGCAGCCCCTCCTATTGGACAGGGAACAATGAGCAGTTCTTC. It translates to CASSPSYWTGNNEQFF. The chain employs TRBV7-2 and TRBJ2-1; 8 bases are shared with TRBD1. The germline V gene has CDR1 SGHTA and CDR2 FQGNSA. Trimming took 5 bases from V and 5 from J; bases not matched to a gene: 11. The CDR3 extends over 16 amino acids. The entire variable domain, with the rest obtained from reference TRBV7-2 and TRBJ2-1, is as follows: GAGVSQSPSNKVTEKGKDVELRCDPISGHTALYWYRQSLGQGLEFLIYFQGNSAPDKSGLPSDRFSAERTGGSVSTLTIQRTQQEDSAVYLCASSPSYWTGNNEQFFGPGTRLTVL.

The V call is TRBV7-9, the J call TRBJ1-1; TRBD1 is a possible D gene (6 bases). Germline assignment: CDR1 SEHNR and CDR2 FQNEAQ (reference sequence). The CDR3 is 12 residues long. Trimming pared 5 bases from V and 7 bases from J, leaving 11 bases between. As DNA, the CDR3 is TGTGCCAGCAGCCCGTGGACAGTTGAAGCTTTCTTT. Its protein product is CASSPWTVEAFF.

In its sample, this clone was seen once. J is TRBJ2-7 and V is TRBV6-6; 13 positions match TRBD2. Germline CDR1 is MNHNY and CDR2 is SVGAGI (reference sequence). The CDR3 totals 16 residues. V dropped 5 bases and J dropped 8; count of bases not matched to a gene: 12. DNA of the CDR3: TGTGCCAGCAGTCCCGGACTAGCGGGGGCCCATGGAAAGCAGTACTTC. Protein product: CASSPGLAGAHGKQYF.

In DNA form, the CDR3 reads TGTGCCAGCAGCTCCCGGCGGCAGGCCCCCTACAATGAGCAGTTCTTC. This gives the protein CASSSRRQAPYNEQFF. The J gene is TRBJ2-1, the V gene TRBV5-8, with unresolved D. CDR1 is SGHTS and CDR2 is YDEGEE in the germline V gene. Trimming cost V 3 bases and J 2 bases, with 15 bases left between them. This CDR3 comprises 16 residues.